A single sample is the source of the 10 T cell receptor beta chains below, sequenced in a study of beta chain features in type 1 diabetes. Expressed TCRB transcripts were sequenced, since all the RNA that had been isolated was reverse transcribed. Measured with immunoSEQ multiplex PCR; TCRdb has only the in-frame clones, and not every one. The sample lists approximately 250,000 clones, roughly 16% occurring once. Study-wide results and limits: Researchers report that Type 1 diabetes patients had moderately but significantly shorter TCRB CDR3s across all four CD4+ subsets.

Their target antigens are unknown. The sample consisted of naive CD4+ T cells from blood. The receptors derive from a man aged 30 to 39 with type 1 diabetes.

CDR3 region: CSVKGMSGVGTEAFF. CDR3 nucleotides: TGCAGCGTGAAGGGTATGTCAGGGGTTGGCACTGAAGCTTTCTTT. The chain is built from TRBV29-1 and TRBJ1-1, with TRBD1 as a possible D gene (6 bases). The CDR3 is 15 residues long. Trimming cost V 6 bases and J 4 bases, with 21 bases left between them. Per germline, CDR1 SQVTM and CDR2 ANQGSEA. The entire variable domain, with the rest obtained from reference TRBV29-1 and TRBJ1-1, is as follows: SAVISQKPSRDICQRGTSLTIQCQVDSQVTMMFWYRQQPGQSLTLIATANQGSEATYESGFVIDKFPISRPNLTFSTLTVSNMSPEDSSIYLCSVKGMSGVGTEAFFGQGTRLTVV.

The chain carries TRBV29-1 and TRBJ2-5; no firm D call. CDR1 is SQVTM, CDR2 ANQGSEA, per germline. CDR3 length: 11 amino acids. V shed 5 bases and J shed 2 bases, with 6 bases lying between them. The CDR3 DNA follows: TGCAGCGTTAACGGGCAAGAGACCCAGTACTTC. Protein sequence: CSVNGQETQYF.

The chain has TRBV19 and TRBJ1-5; no reliable D call. CDR1 LNHDA and CDR2 SQIVND come from the germline V gene (reference sequence). The CDR3 consists of 14 residues. Trimming removed 4 bases at V and 7 bases at J, with 14 bases between. The CDR3 spells CASSSPGSGQPQHF. CDR3 coding DNA: TGTGCCAGTAGTAGCCCGGGGTCTGGACAGCCCCAGCATTTT.

J is TRBJ1-4 and V is TRBV7-2, with 7 bases that match TRBD1. V was pared by 0 bases and J by 8 bases, with 6 bases of the junction left unmatched. The CDR3 runs 15 residues. CDR1 SGHTA and CDR2 FQGNSA come from the germline V gene. The CDR3 nucleotides are TGTGCCAGCAGCTTAGCGGGACAGCTTAGGGAAAAACTGTTTTTT. Translated: CASSLAGQLREKLFF. Full variable domain (outside the CDR3, taken from reference TRBV7-2 and TRBJ1-4): GAGVSQSPSNKVTEKGKDVELRCDPISGHTALYWYRQSLGQGLEFLIYFQGNSAPDKSGLPSDRFSAERTGGSVSTLTIQRTQQEDSAVYLCASSLAGQLREKLFFGSGTQLSVL.

This clone was seen only a few times. The J gene is TRBJ2-5, the V gene TRBV9; D may be TRBD1 (5 bases). In germline, CDR1 is SGDLS, CDR2 YYNGEE. The CDR3 loop spans 14 amino acids. V shed 4 bases and J shed 5 bases, with 15 bases lying between them. This chain's CDR3 is CASSYTSGPETQYF. The CDR3 nucleotides are TGTGCCAGCAGCTATACCTCAGGGCCCGAGACCCAGTACTTC.

This clone was observed a few times. V and J are TRBV25-1 and TRBJ1-2; no clear D gene. CDR1 is MGHDK and CDR2 is SYGVNS in the germline V gene. The CDR3 is 12 amino acids. Between the trimmed V and J ends, which lost 0 bases and 8 bases, there was a span of 7 bases. Here the CDR3 reads CASSEYAGGYTF. CDR3 DNA sequence: TGTGCCAGCAGTGAATATGCTGGGGGCTACACCTTC.

The chain uses TRBV11-1 and TRBJ1-1, with D possibly being TRBD1 (5 bases). The CDR3 spans 15 residues. Germline CDR1 and CDR2: SGHAT and FQDESV (reference sequence). V was pared by 0 bases and J by 5 bases, with 13 bases between. This CDR3 reads CASSLAGGRVTEAFF. The CDR3 DNA reads as TGTGCCAGCAGCTTAGCAGGTGGCAGGGTTACTGAAGCTTTCTTT.

This clone appeared a few times. The CDR3 DNA reads as TGTGCCAGCAGCCCGGGGCCGTTCTACACCGGGGAGCTGTTTTTT. Its protein is CASSPGPFYTGELFF. This chain connects TRBV7-8 to TRBJ2-2; D assignment may be TRBD1 or TRBD2 (5 bases each). The CDR3 extends over 15 amino acids. Germline V lookup: CDR1 SGHVS, CDR2 FQNEAQ. V lost 5 bases and J 3 bases, leaving 13 bases between the germline ends.

This clone was observed a single time. V gene TRBV7-8 combines with J gene TRBJ1-2, with 8 bases lining up with TRBD1. The germline V gene encodes CDR1 SGHVS and CDR2 FQNEAQ. V was pared by 4 bases and J by 3 bases, with 4 bases of the junction left unmatched. This CDR3 has 14 amino acids. The CDR3 reads CASSWGQADYGYTF. The CDR3 nucleotides are TGTGCCAGCAGCTGGGGACAGGCAGACTATGGCTACACCTTC.

The chain is built from TRBV7-2 and TRBJ2-1, with TRBD2 matching 8 bases. CDR3 length: 13 amino acids. The V and J ends lost 5 bases and 5 bases, in that order; junction bases with no gene match: 2. Germline V gene lookup returns CDR1 SGHTA and CDR2 FQGNSA. Here the CDR3 DNA reads TGTGCCAGCAGCACGGGGGGGCACAATGAGCAGTTCTTC. Its protein is CASSTGGHNEQFF.